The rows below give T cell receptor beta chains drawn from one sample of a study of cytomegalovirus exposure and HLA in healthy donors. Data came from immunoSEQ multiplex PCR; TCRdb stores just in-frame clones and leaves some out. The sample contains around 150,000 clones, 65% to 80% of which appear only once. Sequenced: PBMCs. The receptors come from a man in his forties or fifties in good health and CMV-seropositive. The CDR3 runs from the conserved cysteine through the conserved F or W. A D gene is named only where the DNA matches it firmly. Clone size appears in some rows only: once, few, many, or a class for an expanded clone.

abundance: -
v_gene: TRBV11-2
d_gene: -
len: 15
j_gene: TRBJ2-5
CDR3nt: TGTGCCAGCAGCTTACGACAGGTGTTGGGCGAGACCCAGTACTTC
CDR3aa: CASSLRQVLGETQYF

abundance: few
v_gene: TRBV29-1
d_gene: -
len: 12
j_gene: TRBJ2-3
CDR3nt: TGCAGCGTTGATGAGAGCACAGATACGCAGTATTTT
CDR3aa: CSVDESTDTQYF

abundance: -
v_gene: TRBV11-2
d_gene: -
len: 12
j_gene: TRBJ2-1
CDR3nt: TGTGCCAGCCGGGTGGGCTACAATGAGCAGTTCTTC
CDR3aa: CASRVGYNEQFF

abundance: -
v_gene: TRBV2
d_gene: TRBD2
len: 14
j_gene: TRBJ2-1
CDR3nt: TGTGCCAGCAGCCGGACTAGCGGGATCGACGAGCAGTTCTTC
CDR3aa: CASSRTSGIDEQFF

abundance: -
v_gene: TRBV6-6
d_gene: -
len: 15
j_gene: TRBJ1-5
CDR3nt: TGTGCCAGCAGGGGGCAGGGACTTAGCAATCAGCCCCAGCATTTT
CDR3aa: CASRGQGLSNQPQHF

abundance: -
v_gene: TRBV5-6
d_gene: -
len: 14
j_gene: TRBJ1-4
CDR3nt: TGTGCCAGCAGCTTTTATCTAGGTAATGAAAAACTGTTTTTT
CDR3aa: CASSFYLGNEKLFF

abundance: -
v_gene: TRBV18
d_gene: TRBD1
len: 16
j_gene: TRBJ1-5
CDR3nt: TGTGCCAGCTCACCAGGGACAGGCGGAAGCAATCAGCCCCAGCATTTT
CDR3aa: CASSPGTGGSNQPQHF

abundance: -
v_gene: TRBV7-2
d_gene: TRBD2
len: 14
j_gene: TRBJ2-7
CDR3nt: TGTGCCAGCACTCGGACTAGCGGATACTACGAGCAGTACTTC
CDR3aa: CASTRTSGYYEQYF

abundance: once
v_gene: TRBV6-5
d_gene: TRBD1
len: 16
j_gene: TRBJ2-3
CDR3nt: TGTGCCAGCAGTTTCCCGGGACAGGACATCACAGATACGCAGTATTTT
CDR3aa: CASSFPGQDITDTQYF

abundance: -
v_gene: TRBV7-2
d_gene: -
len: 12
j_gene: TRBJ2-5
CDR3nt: TGTGCCAGCAGCCCAATGCGGGAGACCCAGTACTTC
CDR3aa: CASSPMRETQYF

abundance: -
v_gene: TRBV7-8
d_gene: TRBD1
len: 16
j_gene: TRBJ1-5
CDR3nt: TGTGCCAGCAGCTTATCCGGGACAGGTTTTAATCAGCCCCAGCATTTT
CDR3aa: CASSLSGTGFNQPQHF

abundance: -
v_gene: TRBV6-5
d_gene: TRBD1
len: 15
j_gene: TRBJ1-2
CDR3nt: TGTGCCAGCAGTCCCTCCGACAGGGATAACTATGGCTACACCTTC
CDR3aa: CASSPSDRDNYGYTF

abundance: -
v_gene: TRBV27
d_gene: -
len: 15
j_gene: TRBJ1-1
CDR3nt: TGTGCCAGCAGTTTATTGCGGGGGGCGGCCACTGAAGCTTTCTTT
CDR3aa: CASSLLRGAATEAFF

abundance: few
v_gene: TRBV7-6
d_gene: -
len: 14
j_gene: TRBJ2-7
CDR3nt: TGTGCCAGCAGCTCCCCGGGTTGGTCCTACGAGCAGTACTTC
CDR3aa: CASSSPGWSYEQYF

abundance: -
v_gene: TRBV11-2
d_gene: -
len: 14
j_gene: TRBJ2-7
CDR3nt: TGTGCCAGCAGCGCGTACGGAGGGGACTACGAGCAGTACTTC
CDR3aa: CASSAYGGDYEQYF

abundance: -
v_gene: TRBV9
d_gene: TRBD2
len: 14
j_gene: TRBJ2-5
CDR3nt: TGTGCCAGCAGCGTAGGCGGGAGGGCCAGTACCCAGTACTTC
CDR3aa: CASSVGGRASTQYF

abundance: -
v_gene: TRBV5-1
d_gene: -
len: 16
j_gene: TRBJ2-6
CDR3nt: TGCGCCAGCAGTTCCGACATCCTTAGTGGGGCCAACGTCCTGACTTTC
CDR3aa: CASSSDILSGANVLTF

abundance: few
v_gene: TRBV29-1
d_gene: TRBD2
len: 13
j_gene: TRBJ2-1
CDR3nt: TGCAGCGTTCCGGGACTAGGGGGGAATGAGCAGTTCTTC
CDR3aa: CSVPGLGGNEQFF

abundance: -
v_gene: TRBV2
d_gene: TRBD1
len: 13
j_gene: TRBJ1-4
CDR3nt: TGTGCCACTTCGGGACAGGGGAATGAAAAACTGTTTTTT
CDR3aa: CATSGQGNEKLFF

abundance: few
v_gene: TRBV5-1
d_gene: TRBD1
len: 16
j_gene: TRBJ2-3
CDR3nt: TGCGCCAGCAGCTTGGCCACAGGGGCCGGCACAGATACGCAGTATTTT
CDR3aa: CASSLATGAGTDTQYF

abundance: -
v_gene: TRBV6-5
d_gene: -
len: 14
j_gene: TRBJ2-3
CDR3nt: TGTGCCAGCAGCCCGTCGGGGGAGAGGGATACGCAGTATTTT
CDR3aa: CASSPSGERDTQYF

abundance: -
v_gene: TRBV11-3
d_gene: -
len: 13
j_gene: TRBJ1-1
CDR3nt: TGTGCCAGCAGCTTTAGGAGGGCCACTGAAGCTTTCTTT
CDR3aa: CASSFRRATEAFF

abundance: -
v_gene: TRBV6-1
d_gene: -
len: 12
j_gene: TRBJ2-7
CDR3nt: TGTGCCAGCAATATAAGGGGTTACGAGCAGTACTTC
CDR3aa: CASNIRGYEQYF

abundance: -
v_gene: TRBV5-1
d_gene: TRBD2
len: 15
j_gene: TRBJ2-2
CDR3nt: TGCGCCAGCACCTTAGCGGGAGGGCGAACCGGGGAGCTGTTTTTT
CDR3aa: CASTLAGGRTGELFF

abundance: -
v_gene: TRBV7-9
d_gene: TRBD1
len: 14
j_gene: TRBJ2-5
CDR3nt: TGTGCCAGCAGCCTGACAGGGGTCGCTTGGGAGCAGTACTTC
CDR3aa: CASSLTGVAWEQYF

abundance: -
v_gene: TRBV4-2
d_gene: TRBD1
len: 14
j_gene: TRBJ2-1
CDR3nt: TGTGCCAGCAGCCACCGTGACAGGGGCTATGAGCAGTTCTTC
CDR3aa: CASSHRDRGYEQFF

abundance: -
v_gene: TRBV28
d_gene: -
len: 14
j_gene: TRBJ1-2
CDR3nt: TGTGCCAGCAGACAGGGTACCTGGATTTATGGCTACACCTTC
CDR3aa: CASRQGTWIYGYTF

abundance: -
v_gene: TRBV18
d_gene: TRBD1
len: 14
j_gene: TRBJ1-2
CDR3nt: TGTGCCAGCTCACCGGGCACAGGGGACTATGGCTACACCTTC
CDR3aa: CASSPGTGDYGYTF